The source of this T cell receptor (beta chain) is a study of Ad26.COV2.S vaccination and SARS-CoV-2 variants. Losses at the gene ends were 6 bases for V and 2 bases for J; bases not matched to a gene: 10. The germline V gene encodes CDR1 KGHDR and CDR2 SFDVKD. CDR3 length: 16 amino acids. Treatment denoted: 15 to 20 received Ad26.COV2.S at low or high dose, single or two shots; 5 received placebo; per-sample allocation not given. Sample collection was performed on day 63 after the first vaccine or placebo injection. Sequenced by immunoSEQ multiplex PCR; TCRdb stores in-frame clones only, minus some. The sample has 300,000 to 350,000 clones; about 88% are singletons.

The clonotype was recovered from a person aged 18-65 years who received the Ad26.COV2.S COVID-19 vaccine or a placebo. The V call is TRBV24-1, the J call TRBJ2-3; 7 bases are shared with TRBD1. Source: peripheral blood, taken in a trial of Ad26.COV2.S vaccine versus placebo. In nucleotides, the CDR3 is TGTGCCACCAGTCGCCAAACAGGGGCCTACACAGATACGCAGTATTTT. This codes for CATSRQTGAYTDTQYF.